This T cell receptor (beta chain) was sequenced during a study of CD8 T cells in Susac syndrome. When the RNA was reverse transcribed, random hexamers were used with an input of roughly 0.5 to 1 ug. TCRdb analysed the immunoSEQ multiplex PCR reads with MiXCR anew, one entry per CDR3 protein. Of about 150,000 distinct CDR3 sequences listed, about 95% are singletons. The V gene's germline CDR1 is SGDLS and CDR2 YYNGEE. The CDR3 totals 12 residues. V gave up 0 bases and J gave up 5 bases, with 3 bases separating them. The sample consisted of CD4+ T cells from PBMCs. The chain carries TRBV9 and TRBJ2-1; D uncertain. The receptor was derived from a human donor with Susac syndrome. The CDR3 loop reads CASSVVNNEQFF. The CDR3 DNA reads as TGTGCCAGCAGCGTAGTGAACAATGAGCAGTTCTTC. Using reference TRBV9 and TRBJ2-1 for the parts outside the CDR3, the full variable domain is DSGVTQTPKHLITATGQRVTLRCSPRSGDLSVYWYQQSLDQGLQFLIQYYNGEERAKGNILERFSAQQFPDLHSELNLSSLELGDSALYFCASSVVNNEQFFGPGTRLTVL.